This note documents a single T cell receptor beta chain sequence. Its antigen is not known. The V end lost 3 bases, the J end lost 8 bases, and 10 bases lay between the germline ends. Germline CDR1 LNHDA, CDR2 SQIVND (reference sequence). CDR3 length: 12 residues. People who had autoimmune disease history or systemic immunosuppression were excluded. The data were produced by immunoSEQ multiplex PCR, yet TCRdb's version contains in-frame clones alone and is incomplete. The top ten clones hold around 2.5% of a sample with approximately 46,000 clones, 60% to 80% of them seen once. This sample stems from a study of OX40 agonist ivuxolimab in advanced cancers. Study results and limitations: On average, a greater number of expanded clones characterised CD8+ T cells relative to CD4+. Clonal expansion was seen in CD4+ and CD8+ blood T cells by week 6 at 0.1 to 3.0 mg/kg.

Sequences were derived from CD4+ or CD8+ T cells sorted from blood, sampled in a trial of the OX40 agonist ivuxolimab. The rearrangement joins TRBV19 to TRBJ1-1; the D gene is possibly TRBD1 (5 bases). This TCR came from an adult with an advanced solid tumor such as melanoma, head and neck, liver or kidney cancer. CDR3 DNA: TGTGCCAGTAGTATGCAGACAGCGGAAGCTTTCTTT. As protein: CASSMQTAEAFF.